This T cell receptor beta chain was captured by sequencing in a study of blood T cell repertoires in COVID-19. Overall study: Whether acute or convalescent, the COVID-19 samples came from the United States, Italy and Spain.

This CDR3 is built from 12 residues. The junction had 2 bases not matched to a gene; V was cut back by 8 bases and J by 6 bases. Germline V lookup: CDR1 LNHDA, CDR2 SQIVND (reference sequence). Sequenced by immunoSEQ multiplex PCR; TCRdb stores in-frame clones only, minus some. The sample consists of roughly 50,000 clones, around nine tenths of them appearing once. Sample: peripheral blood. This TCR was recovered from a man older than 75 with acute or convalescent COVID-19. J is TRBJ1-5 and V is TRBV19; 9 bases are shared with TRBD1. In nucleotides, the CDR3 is TGTGCCAGTGGACAGGGGAGTCAGCCCCAGCATTTT. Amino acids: CASGQGSQPQHF.